This T cell receptor beta chain comes out of a study of blood T cell repertoires in COVID-19. Repertoires were generated with immunoSEQ multiplex PCR, while TCRdb's copy carries only in-frame clones and drops some. Of a few hundred thousand clones in the sample, approximately 90% were seen once. This clone was seen just once. The germline V gene has CDR1 MNHEY and CDR2 SVGAGI. V lost 6 bases, J lost 6 bases, and 15 bases lay in between. The CDR3 runs to 14 residues. Sequencing used PBMCs or T cells enriched from blood (not recorded which). This sequence joins TRBV6-5 and TRBJ2-1; D may be TRBD1 (5 bases). The clonotype was recovered from a woman aged 18-35 years who had recovered from COVID-19. The chain's CDR3 is CASSSPRVGNEQFF. In nucleotides, the CDR3 is TGTGCCAGCAGCTCCCCCAGGGTAGGCAATGAGCAGTTCTTC.